Listed here are 8 T cell receptor beta chains from one sample, sequenced in a study of read filtering for tumor transcriptome and immune sequencing. The library was built from approximately 400 ng RNA with molecular barcoded adaptors for alpha/delta and beta/gamma chains. MiXCR, applied by TCRdb to the reads, yields one record per CDR3 protein. The sample shows 35,000 to 50,000 distinct CDR3 sequences, more than 13% of them seen only once. Source material: a population of CD138-negative cells sorted from bone marrow. These receptors all come from a donor aged 40 or over with multiple myeloma.

There are many counts of this clonotype. J is TRBJ1-1 and V is TRBV24-1, with D uncertain. Trimming left V 4 bases short and J 5 bases short, with 7 bases between. This CDR3 is built from 12 residues. Germline-derived CDR1 and CDR2 are KGHDR and SFDVKD. DNA of the CDR3: TGTGCCACCAGTGACCCAGGAACTGAAGCTTTCTTT. Translating it yields CATSDPGTEAFF.

This clonotype was seen repeatedly, ten times or more. The rearrangement links TRBV12-3 or TRBV12-4 to TRBJ2-3; 13 nucleotides agree with TRBD2. This CDR3 has 16 residues. J lost 4 bases, V lost 5 bases, and 6 bases had no gene match. CDR3: CASSPGTSGNPDTQYF. The CDR3 bases are TGTGCCAGCAGTCCCGGGACTAGCGGGAACCCAGATACGCAGTATTTT.

In its sample, this clonotype was seen many times. The V call is TRBV6-2 or TRBV6-3, the J call TRBJ2-1, with 12 bases that match TRBD2. The CDR3 spans 12 residues. CDR1 is MNHEY, CDR2 SVGEGT, per germline. With V trimmed by 8 bases and J by 16 bases, 9 bases remained unmatched. The DNA of the CDR3 is TGTGCCAGCGCGTTGACTAGCGGGAGCAAATTCTTC. It encodes CASALTSGSKFF.

The DNA of the CDR3 is TGTGCCAGCAGTCGACAGGGGATCTATGGCTACACCTTC. Amino acids: CASSRQGIYGYTF. The chain recombines TRBV12-3 or TRBV12-4 with TRBJ1-2; 8 nucleotides agree with TRBD1. This CDR3 is built from 13 residues. Trimming removed 5 bases from V and 4 bases from J; junction bases left unmatched: 3.

This rearrangement joins TRBV2 to TRBJ1-6; D is unclear. The CDR3 spans 14 residues. Trimming took off 5 bases at V and 8 bases at J, with 13 bases between the two ends. CDR1 is SNHLY, CDR2 FYNNEI, per germline. CDR3 sequence (DNA): TGTGCCAGCAGTAACGGGCGGTATGATTCACCCCTCCACTTT. It specifies CASSNGRYDSPLHF. Full variable domain (outside the CDR3, taken from reference TRBV2 and TRBJ1-6): EPEVTQTPSHQVTQMGQEVILRCVPISNHLYFYWYRQILGQKVEFLVSFYNNEISEKSEIFDDQFSVERPDGSNFTLKIRSTKLEDSAMYFCASSNGRYDSPLHFGNGTRLTVT.

Notes on this clonotype: It is likely a read error: a sequence one base away is far more abundant. The chain uses TRBV6-5 and TRBJ2-1, with 13 bases identical to TRBD2. V dropped 6 bases and J dropped 7; count of bases not matched to a gene: 9. The CDR3 loop spans 16 amino acids. From germline, CDR1 is MNHEY and CDR2 SVGAGI. CDR3 coding DNA: TGTGCCAGCAGCCATTGGACTAGCGGGAGTCATAATGAGCAGTTCTTC. Its translation: CASSHWTSGSHNEQFF.

This clonotype was found many times. The chain is built from TRBV5-1 and TRBJ2-5; D perhaps matches TRBD1 (5 bases). The CDR3 extends over 14 amino acids. V lost 1 base and J 2 bases, leaving 9 bases between the germline ends. Germline-derived CDR1 and CDR2 are SGHRS and YFSETQ. The CDR3 nucleotides are TGCGCCAGCAGCTTGTGGGCAGGGCAAGAGACCCAGTACTTC. Translating it yields CASSLWAGQETQYF.

This clonotype was counted ten times or more. V gene TRBV2 combines with J gene TRBJ2-7, with D possibly TRBD1 on 6 matching bases. Germline V gives CDR1 SNHLY, CDR2 FYNNEI. The CDR3 is 11 residues long. Trimming pared 6 bases from V and 3 bases from J, leaving 6 bases between. The CDR3 is CASRDSYEQYF. DNA of the CDR3: TGTGCCAGCAGGGACAGCTACGAGCAGTACTTC.